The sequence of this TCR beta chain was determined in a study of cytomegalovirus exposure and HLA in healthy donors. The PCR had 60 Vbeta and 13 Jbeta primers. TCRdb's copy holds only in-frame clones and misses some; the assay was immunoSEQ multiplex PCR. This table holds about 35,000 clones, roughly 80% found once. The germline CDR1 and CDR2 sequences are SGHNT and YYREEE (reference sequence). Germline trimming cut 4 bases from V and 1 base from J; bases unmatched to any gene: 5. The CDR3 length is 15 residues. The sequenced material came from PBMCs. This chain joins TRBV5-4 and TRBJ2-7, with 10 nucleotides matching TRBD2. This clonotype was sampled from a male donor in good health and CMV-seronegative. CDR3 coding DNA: TGTGCCAGCAGCAACGGACTAGCGGATTCCTACGAGCAGTACTTC. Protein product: CASSNGLADSYEQYF.